This record concerns one TCR beta chain sequence. Original methodology: Scientists estimated how many nucleated cells there were by amplifying reference gene primers. Clones were read by immunoSEQ multiplex PCR, and TCRdb kept only the in-frame ones, dropping some. V and J calls and clone size are those listed in that table; D and trimming were worked out from the DNA. The data contain about 200,000 clones, about 82% of them singletons. This sample is drawn from a study of blood T cell repertoires in COVID-19. On the study more broadly: Some COVID-19 samples were acute and others convalescent; all came from the United States, Italy and Spain.

In terms of age and location, participants ranged from about 18 to 95 years and lived in around 22 US areas. Germline CDR1 reads LNHDA; CDR2 reads SQIVND (reference sequence). The CDR3 sequence is 13 residues long. V shed 3 bases and J 6 bases; nucleotides not matched to a gene: 3. Sequenced material: PBMCs or T cells enriched from blood (not recorded which). This clonotype was sampled from a man aged 40-49 years with acute COVID-19. The chain has TRBV19 and TRBJ2-7; 9 bases fit TRBD2. The CDR3: CASSMREGLEQYF. The DNA for the CDR3 is TGTGCCAGTAGTATGCGGGAGGGCCTCGAGCAGTACTTC. Full variable domain (missing parts from reference TRBV19 and TRBJ2-7): DGGITQSPKYLFRKEGQNVTLSCEQNLNHDAMYWYRQDPGQGLRLIYYSQIVNDFQKGDIAEGYSVSREKKESFPLTVTSAQKNPTAFYLCASSMREGLEQYFGPGTRLTVT.